This T cell receptor (beta chain) was sequenced during a study of OX40 agonist ivuxolimab in advanced cancers. Study-level background: The group had a mean age of about 60 years, ranged from about 23 to 85, and was roughly 83% male.

Germline V lookup: CDR1 SGDLS, CDR2 YYNGEE. V was pared by 0 bases and J by 4 bases, with 13 bases between. The CDR3 totals 15 residues. This clone was detected only once. Antigen: not known. General study results and limits: Expanded peripheral T-cell antigen specificity went undetermined.

The data were produced by immunoSEQ multiplex PCR, yet TCRdb's version contains in-frame clones alone and is incomplete. The data show around 76,000 clones, with 89% seen just once and 9% to 10% held by the top ten. This receptor was obtained from an adult with an advanced solid tumor such as melanoma, head and neck, liver or kidney cancer. The J gene is TRBJ1-1, the V gene TRBV9, with D possibly being TRBD1 (6 bases). Sequenced material: CD4+ or CD8+ T cells sorted from blood, taken in a trial of the OX40 agonist ivuxolimab. This chain's CDR3 is CASSVGQAGFTEAFF. The CDR3 nucleotides read TGTGCCAGCAGCGTAGGACAGGCAGGATTCACTGAAGCTTTCTTT.